These T cell receptor beta chains were read from a single sample in a study of siplizumab effects on memory and regulatory T cells. The protocol was immunoSEQ multiplex PCR, while the TCRdb copy is restricted to in-frame clones and leaves out a portion. This sample yields some 100,000 clones, of which 92% are seen a single time; around 0.73% belongs to the top ten. What was sequenced was Tregs sorted from blood. The receptors shown here come from a human donor in good health. CDR3s include the opening cysteine and the closing phenylalanine or tryptophan. Each record gives: V gene, J gene, CDR3 protein.

>TRBV7-9|TRBJ2-3
CASSRGLEGLADTQYF
>TRBV6-5|TRBJ2-7
CASSRTGPYEQYF
>TRBV6-6|TRBJ2-7
CASRTSAQTYEQYF
>TRBV10-2|TRBJ2-6
CASRTSGPHSGANVLTF
>TRBV6-1|TRBJ1-2
CASSETNYGYTF
>TRBV27|TRBJ2-7
CASSLSQRAGSMVYEQYF
>TRBV10-2|TRBJ2-7
CASQTAHNSGWKYF
>TRBV18|TRBJ2-7
CASSPPGQHSYEQYF
>TRBV7-8|TRBJ2-7
CASSFLGQISFGQYF
>TRBV19|TRBJ2-1
CASSILGRGEQFF
>TRBV25-1|TRBJ2-3
CASSQVWGSGDTQYF
>TRBV2|TRBJ1-1
CASSDRLRAFF
>TRBV12-5|TRBJ2-1
CASGSEREWYNEQFF
>TRBV27|TRBJ1-1
CASYSRGYTEAFF
>TRBV11-2|TRBJ2-5
CASSLTPSGSNETQYF
>TRBV7-6|TRBJ1-5
CASSLGFSNQPQHF
>TRBV10-1|TRBJ2-2
CASSTGVANTGELFF
>TRBV6-1|TRBJ1-4
CASSDGTFFYEKLFF
>TRBV6-6|TRBJ2-6
CASSYSVLRGANVLTF
>TRBV28|TRBJ2-5
CASSLLAGVGETQYF
>TRBV7-9|TRBJ2-5
CASSRLAGQETQYF
>TRBV5-1|TRBJ1-1
CASSSLTGANTEAFF
>TRBV21-1|TRBJ1-1
CASSKGPWELRGTEAFF
>TRBV5-1|TRBJ2-7
CASSLAGVAGTFYEQYF
>TRBV28|TRBJ1-1
CASSLGGINTEAFF
>TRBV4-2|TRBJ2-7
CASSQGYYEQYF
>TRBV6-5|TRBJ2-7
CASKYRGTYEQYF
>TRBV7-2|TRBJ2-7
CASSFLAGASEQYF
>TRBV7-3|TRBJ2-6
CASSLGRSLISGANVLTF
>TRBV28|TRBJ2-4
CAIPDRVGNIQYF
>TRBV18|TRBJ2-7
CASSPAGSLRYEQYF
>TRBV5-8|TRBJ1-6
CASSRGQNNSPLHF
>TRBV28|TRBJ1-2
CASSLANYGYTF
>TRBV5-6|TRBJ1-4
CASSFADFNEKLFF
>TRBV10-1|TRBJ2-1
CAFPPDRGDNEQFF
>TRBV2|TRBJ2-1
CASRMRTVYNEQFF
>TRBV10-3|TRBJ2-5
CAIGLAGQETQYF
>TRBV5-4|TRBJ2-5
CASSLKGFETQYF
>TRBV6-1|TRBJ2-5
CASRLQGQETQYF
>TRBV5-4|TRBJ1-1
CASRTGLVDTEAFF
>TRBV6-6|TRBJ1-2
CASSPTQGFNYGYTF
>TRBV7-7|TRBJ1-3
CASSLGNTIYF
>TRBV28|TRBJ1-2
CASRTGGNYGYTF